This T cell receptor (beta chain) originates from a study of monozygotic twins with inflammatory bowel disease. TCRdb reprocessed the 5' RACE reads and stores each CDR3 protein as one record, lacking DNA. The sample's table shows a few hundred thousand distinct CDR3 sequences. This CDR3 region has 16 residues. Sequenced: blood. V and J are TRBV12-3 or TRBV12-4 and TRBJ2-2; TCRdb indicates TRBD2, and absent DNA this call remains unverified. The receptor was derived from a human donor with ulcerative colitis or Crohn's disease, or a healthy co-twin of an affected twin (not recorded which). The CDR3 is CASSLPVGMNTGELFF.